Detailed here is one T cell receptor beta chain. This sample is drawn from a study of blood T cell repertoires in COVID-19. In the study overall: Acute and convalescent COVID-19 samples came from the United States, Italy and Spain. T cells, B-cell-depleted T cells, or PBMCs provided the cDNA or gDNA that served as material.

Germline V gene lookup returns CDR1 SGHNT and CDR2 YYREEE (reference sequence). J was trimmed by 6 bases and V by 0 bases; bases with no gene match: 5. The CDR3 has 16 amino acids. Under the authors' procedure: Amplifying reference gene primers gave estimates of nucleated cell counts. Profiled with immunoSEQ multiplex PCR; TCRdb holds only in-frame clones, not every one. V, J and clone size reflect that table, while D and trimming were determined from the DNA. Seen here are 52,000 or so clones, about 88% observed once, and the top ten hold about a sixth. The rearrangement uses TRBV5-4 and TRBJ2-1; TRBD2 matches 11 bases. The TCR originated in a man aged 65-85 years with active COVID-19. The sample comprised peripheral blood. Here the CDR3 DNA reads TGTGCCAGCAGCTTGGTCGGTAGCGGGAGGGCCAATGAGCAGTTCTTC. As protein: CASSLVGSGRANEQFF.